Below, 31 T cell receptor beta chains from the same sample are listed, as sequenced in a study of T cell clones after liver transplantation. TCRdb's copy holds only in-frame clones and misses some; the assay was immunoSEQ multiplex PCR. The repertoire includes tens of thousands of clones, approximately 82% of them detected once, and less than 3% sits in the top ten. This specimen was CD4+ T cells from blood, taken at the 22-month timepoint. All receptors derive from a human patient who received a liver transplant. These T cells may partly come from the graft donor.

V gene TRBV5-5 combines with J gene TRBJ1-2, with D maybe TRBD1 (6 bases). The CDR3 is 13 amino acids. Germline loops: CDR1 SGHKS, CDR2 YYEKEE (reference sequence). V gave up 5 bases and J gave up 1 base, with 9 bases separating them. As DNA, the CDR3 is TGTGCCAGCAGGCGGACAGTTAACTATGGCTACACCTTC. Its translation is CASRRTVNYGYTF.

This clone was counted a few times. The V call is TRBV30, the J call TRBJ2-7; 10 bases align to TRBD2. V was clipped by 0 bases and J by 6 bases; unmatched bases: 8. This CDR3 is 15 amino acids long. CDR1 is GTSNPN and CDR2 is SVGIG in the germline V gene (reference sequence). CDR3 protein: CAWSVRTSGAREQYF. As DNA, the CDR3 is TGTGCCTGGAGTGTGCGGACTAGCGGAGCCCGCGAGCAGTACTTC. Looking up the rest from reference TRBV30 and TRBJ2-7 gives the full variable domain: SQTIHQWPATLVQPVGSPLSLECTVEGTSNPNLYWYRQAAGRGLQLLFYSVGIGQISSEVPQNLSASRPQDRQFILSSKKLLLSDSGFYLCAWSVRTSGAREQYFGPGTRLTVT.

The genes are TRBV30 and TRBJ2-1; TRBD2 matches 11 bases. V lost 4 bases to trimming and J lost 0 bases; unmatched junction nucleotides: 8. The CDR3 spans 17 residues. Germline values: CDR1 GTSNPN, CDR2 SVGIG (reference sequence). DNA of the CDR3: TGTGCCTGGACCGGGACTAGCGGATTAAGCTCCTACAATGAGCAGTTCTTC. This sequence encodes CAWTGTSGLSSYNEQFF.

CDR3 in amino acids: CASCMRENTGELFF. The CDR3 nucleotides read TGTGCCAGCTGTATGAGAGAGAACACCGGGGAGCTGTTTTTT. The V call is TRBV28, the J call TRBJ2-2; D is ambiguous. Germline V gene data show CDR1 as MDHEN and CDR2 as SYDVKM. The V end was cut by 8 bases, the J end by 1 base, with 11 bases between. This CDR3 comprises 14 residues. Supplemented by reference TRBV28 and TRBJ2-2, the full variable domain reads DVKVTQSSRYLVKRTGEKVFLECVQDMDHENMFWYRQDPGLGLRLIYFSYDVKMKEKGDIPEGYSVSREKKERFSLILESASTNQTSMYLCASCMRENTGELFFGEGSRLTVL.

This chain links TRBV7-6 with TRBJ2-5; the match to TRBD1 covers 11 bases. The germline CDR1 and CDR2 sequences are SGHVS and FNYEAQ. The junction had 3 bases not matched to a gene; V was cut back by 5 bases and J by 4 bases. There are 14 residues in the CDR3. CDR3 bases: TGTGCCAGCAGCGCCGGACAGGGGGCAGAGACCCAGTACTTC. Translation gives CASSAGQGAETQYF.

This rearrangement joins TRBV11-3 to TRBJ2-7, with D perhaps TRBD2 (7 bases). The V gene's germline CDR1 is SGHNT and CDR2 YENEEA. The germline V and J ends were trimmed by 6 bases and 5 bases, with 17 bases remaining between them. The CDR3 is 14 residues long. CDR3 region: CASSRGGDLDEQYF. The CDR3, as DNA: TGTGCCAGCAGTCGCGGGGGCGATTTGGACGAGCAGTACTTC.

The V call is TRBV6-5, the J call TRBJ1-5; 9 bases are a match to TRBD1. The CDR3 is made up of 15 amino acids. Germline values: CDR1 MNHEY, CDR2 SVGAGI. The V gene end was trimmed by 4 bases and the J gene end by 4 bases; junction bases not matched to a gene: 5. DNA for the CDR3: TGTGCCAGCAGTTTATCCGGGACAGGGAATCAGCCCCAGCATTTT. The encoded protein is CASSLSGTGNQPQHF.

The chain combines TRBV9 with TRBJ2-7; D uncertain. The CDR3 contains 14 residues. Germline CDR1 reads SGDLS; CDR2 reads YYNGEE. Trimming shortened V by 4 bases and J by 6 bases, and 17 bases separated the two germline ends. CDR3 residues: CASSIGPSLGEQYF. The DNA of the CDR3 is TGTGCCAGCAGCATAGGACCTTCCCTCGGCGAGCAGTACTTC. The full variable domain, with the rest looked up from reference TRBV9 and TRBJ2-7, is DSGVTQTPKHLITATGQRVTLRCSPRSGDLSVYWYQQSLDQGLQFLIQYYNGEERAKGNILERFSAQQFPDLHSELNLSSLELGDSALYFCASSIGPSLGEQYFGPGTRLTVT.

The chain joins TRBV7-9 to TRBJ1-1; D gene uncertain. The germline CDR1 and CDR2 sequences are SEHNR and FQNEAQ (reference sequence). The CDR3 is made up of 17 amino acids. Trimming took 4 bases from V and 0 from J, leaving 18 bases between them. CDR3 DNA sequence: TGTGCCAGCAGCTCCCTTCGCTGGACTCCCCTGAACACTGAAGCTTTCTTT. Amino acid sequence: CASSSLRWTPLNTEAFF.

CDR3 coding DNA: TGTGCCATCAGTGATCCGGGACCGGCGGACATTCAGTACTTC. Its translation is CAISDPGPADIQYF. The chain combines TRBV10-3 with TRBJ2-4; TRBD1 or TRBD2 may be the D gene (5 bases each). Germline CDR1 ENHRY, CDR2 SYGVKD. V dropped 3 bases and J dropped 8 bases, with 14 bases sitting between them. The length of the CDR3 is 14 residues.

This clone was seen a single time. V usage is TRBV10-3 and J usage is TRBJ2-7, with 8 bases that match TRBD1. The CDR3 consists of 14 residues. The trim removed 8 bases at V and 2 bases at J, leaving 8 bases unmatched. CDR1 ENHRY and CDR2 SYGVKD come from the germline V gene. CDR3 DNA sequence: TGTGCCATCGCGGTCCGGGACAGGCCCTACGAGCAGTACTTC. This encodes CAIAVRDRPYEQYF.

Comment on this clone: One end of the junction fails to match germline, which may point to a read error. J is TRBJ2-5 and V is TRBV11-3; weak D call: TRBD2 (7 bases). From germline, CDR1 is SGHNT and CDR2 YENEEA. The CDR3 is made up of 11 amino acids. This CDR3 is CASSDGGPQNF. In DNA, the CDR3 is TGTGCCAGCAGCGACGGGGGGCCCCAGAACTTC.

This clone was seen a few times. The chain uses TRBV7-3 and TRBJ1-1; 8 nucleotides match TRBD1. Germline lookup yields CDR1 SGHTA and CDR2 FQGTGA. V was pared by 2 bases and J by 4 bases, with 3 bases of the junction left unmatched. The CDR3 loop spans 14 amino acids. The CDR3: CASSLLQGGTEAFF. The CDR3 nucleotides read TGTGCCAGCAGCTTATTACAGGGGGGCACTGAAGCTTTCTTT.

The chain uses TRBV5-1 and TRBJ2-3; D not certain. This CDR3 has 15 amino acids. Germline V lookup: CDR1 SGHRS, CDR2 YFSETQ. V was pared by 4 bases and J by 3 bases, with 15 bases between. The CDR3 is CASSPSGPGTDTQYF. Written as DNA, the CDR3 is TGCGCCAGCAGCCCCTCAGGCCCCGGAACAGATACGCAGTATTTT.

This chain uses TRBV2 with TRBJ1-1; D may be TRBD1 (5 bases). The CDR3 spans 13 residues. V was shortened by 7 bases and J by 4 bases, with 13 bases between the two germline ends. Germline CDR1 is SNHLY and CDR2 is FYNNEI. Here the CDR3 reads CASKEGRGTEAFF. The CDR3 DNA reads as TGTGCCAGCAAGGAGGGGCGCGGCACTGAAGCTTTCTTT.

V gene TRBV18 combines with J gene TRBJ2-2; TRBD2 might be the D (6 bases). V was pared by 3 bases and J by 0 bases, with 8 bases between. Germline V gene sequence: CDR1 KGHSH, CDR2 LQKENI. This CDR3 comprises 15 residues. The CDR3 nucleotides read TGTGCCAGCTCACCCGGGACTTCGAACACCGGGGAGCTGTTTTTT. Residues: CASSPGTSNTGELFF.

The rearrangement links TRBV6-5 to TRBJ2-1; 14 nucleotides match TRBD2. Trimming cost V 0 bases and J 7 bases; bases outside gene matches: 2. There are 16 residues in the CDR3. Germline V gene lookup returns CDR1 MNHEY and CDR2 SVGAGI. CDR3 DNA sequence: TGTGCCAGCAGTTACTCCGGGACTAGCGGGAGAAATGAGCAGTTCTTC. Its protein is CASSYSGTSGRNEQFF.

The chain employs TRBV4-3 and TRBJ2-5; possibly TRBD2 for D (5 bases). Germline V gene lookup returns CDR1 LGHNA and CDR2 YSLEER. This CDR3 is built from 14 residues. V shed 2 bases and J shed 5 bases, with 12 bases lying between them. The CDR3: CASSQNRGTETQYF. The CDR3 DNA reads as TGCGCCAGCAGCCAAAACCGGGGTACGGAGACCCAGTACTTC.

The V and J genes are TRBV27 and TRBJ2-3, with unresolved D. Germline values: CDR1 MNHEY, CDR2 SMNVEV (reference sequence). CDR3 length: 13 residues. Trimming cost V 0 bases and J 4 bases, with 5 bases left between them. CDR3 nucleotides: TGTGCCAGCAGTTTATCTCCAGCAGATACGCAGTATTTT. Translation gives CASSLSPADTQYF.

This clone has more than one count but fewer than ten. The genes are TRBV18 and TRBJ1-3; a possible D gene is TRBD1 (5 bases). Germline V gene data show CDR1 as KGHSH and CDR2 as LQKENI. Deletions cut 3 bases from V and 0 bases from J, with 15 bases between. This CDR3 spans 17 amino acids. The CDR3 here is CASSPGGTVGSGNTIYF. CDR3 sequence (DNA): TGTGCCAGCTCACCGGGAGGGACGGTGGGCTCTGGAAACACCATATATTTT.

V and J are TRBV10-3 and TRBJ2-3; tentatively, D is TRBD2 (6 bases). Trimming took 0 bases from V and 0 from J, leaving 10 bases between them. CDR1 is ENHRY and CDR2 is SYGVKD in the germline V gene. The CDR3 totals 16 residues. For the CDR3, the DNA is TGTGCCATCAGTGAGTCGGCGGGACGTAGCACAGATACGCAGTATTTT. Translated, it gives CAISESAGRSTDTQYF.

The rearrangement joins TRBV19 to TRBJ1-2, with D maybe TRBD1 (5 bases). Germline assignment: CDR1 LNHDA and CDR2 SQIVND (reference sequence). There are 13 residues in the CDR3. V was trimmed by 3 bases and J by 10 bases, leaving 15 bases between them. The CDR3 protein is CASSMSGQGAYTF. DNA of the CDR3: TGTGCCAGTAGTATGTCGGGCCAAGGGGCCTACACCTTC.

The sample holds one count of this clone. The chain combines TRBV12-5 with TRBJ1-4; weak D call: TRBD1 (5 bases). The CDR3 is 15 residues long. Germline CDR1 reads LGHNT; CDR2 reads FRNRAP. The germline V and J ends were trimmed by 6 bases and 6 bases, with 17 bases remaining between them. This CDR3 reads CASGRSLAGDEKLFF. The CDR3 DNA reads TGTGCTAGTGGCCGTTCCTTGGCGGGGGATGAAAAACTGTTTTTT.

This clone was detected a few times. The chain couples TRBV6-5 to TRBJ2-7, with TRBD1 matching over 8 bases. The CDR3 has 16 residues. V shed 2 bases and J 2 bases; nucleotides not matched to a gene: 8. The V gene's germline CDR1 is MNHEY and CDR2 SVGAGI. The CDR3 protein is CASSYADRADTYEQYF. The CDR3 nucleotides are TGTGCCAGCAGTTACGCGGACAGGGCCGATACCTACGAGCAGTACTTC.

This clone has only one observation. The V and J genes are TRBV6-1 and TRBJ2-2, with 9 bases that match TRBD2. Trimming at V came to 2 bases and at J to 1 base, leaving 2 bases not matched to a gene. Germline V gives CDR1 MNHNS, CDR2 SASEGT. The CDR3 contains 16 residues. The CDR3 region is CASSELSGRNTGELFF. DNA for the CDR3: TGTGCCAGCAGTGAACTTAGCGGGAGGAACACCGGGGAGCTGTTTTTT.

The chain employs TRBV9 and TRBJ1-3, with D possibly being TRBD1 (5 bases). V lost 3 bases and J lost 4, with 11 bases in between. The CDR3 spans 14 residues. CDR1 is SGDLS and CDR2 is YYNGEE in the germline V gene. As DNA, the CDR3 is TGTGCCAGCAGCGCTGGGGGGATCGGAAACACCATATATTTT. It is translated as CASSAGGIGNTIYF.

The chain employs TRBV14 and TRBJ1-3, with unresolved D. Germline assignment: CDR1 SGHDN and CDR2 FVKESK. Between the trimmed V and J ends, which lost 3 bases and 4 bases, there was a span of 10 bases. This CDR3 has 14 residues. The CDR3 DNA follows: TGTGCCAGCAGCCACCTAGCACAGGGAAACACCATATATTTT. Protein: CASSHLAQGNTIYF.

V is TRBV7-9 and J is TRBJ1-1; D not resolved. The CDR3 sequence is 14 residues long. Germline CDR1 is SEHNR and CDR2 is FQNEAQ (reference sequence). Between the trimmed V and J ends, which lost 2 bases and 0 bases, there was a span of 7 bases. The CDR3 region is CASSLTGVNTEAFF. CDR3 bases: TGTGCCAGCAGCTTAACTGGGGTGAACACTGAAGCTTTCTTT.

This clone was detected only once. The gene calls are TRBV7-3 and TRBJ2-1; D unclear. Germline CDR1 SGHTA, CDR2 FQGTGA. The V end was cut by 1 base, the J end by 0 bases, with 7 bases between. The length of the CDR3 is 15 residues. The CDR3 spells CASSLMQSSYNEQFF. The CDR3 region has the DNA TGTGCCAGCAGCTTAATGCAGAGCTCCTACAATGAGCAGTTCTTC.

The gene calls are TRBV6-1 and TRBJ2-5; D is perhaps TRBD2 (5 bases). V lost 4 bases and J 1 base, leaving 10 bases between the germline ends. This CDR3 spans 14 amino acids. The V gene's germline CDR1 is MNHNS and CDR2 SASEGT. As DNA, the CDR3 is TGTGCCAGCAGTGTACGGGGATCCCAAGAGACCCAGTACTTC. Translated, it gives CASSVRGSQETQYF.

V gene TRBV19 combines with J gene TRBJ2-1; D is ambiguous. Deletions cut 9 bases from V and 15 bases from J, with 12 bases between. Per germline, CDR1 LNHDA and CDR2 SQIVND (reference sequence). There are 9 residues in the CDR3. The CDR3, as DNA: TGTGCCAGATGCCATAGTCTGTTCTTC. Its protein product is CARCHSLFF.